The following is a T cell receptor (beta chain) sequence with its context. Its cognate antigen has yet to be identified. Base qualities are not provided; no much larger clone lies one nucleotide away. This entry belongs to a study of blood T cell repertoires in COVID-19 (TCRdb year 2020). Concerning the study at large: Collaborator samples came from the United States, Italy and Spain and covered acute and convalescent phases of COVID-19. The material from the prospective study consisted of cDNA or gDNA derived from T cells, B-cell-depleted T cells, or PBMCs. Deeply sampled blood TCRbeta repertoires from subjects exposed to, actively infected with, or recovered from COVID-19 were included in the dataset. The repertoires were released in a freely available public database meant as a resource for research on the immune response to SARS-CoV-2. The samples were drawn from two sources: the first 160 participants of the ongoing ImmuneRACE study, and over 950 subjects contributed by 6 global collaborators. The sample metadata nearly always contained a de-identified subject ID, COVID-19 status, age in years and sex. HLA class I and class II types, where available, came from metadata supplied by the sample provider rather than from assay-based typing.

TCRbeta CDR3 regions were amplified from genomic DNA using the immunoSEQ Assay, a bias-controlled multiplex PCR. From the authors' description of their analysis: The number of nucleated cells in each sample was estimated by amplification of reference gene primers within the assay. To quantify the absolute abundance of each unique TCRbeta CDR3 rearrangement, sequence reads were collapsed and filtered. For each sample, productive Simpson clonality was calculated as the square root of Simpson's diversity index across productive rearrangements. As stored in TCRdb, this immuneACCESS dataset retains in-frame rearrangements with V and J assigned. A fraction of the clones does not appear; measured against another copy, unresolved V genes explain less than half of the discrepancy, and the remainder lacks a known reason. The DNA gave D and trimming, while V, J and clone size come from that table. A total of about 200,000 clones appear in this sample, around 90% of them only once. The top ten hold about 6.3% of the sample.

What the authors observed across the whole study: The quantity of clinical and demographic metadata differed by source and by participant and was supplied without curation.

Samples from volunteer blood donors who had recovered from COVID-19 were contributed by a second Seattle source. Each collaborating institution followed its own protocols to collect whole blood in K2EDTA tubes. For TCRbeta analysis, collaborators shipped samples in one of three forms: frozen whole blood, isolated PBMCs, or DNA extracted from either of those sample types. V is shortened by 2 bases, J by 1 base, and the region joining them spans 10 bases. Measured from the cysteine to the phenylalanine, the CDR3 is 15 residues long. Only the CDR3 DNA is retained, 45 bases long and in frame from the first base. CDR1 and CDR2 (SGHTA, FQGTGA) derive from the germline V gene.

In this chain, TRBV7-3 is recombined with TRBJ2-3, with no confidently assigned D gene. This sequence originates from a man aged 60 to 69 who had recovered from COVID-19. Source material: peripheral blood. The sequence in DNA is TGTGCCAGCAGCTTAGGGTCGACTGGCACAGATACGCAGTATTTT. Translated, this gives CASSLGSTGTDTQYF.